This T cell receptor (beta chain) was identified during a study of PD-1 blockade in classical Hodgkin lymphoma. Study-wide findings and caveats: Newly diagnosed patients were reported to exhibit reduced baseline TCR diversity relative to healthy donors. Lower baseline TCR diversity marked trial partial responders and progressors.

Produced via immunoSEQ multiplex PCR; TCRdb's table is partial and in-frame only. The data show fewer than 100,000 clones, about 92% seen once. This clone has a single count. The target antigen is unknown. Time point defined: cycle 4 day 1 (C4D1), after less than seven weeks of nivolumab. Every patient had relapsed following autologous stem cell transplantation, and cohorts differed in brentuximab vedotin exposure. Best responses included complete response and partial response; otherwise, the best response was progressive disease. The CDR3 runs to 14 residues. Per germline, CDR1 MDHEN and CDR2 SYDVKM. The V gene end was trimmed by 7 bases and the J gene end by 1 base; junction bases not matched to a gene: 5.

The clonotype originates from a human donor with classical Hodgkin lymphoma. The rearrangement joins TRBV28 to TRBJ2-3; 7 positions match TRBD1. This material consisted of peripheral blood mononuclear cells (PBMCs), taken before the fourth cycle of nivolumab. CDR3 in DNA: TGTGCCAGCAAAAGACAGGGCGGCACAGATACGCAGTATTTT. This encodes CASKRQGGTDTQYF. Full variable domain (missing parts from reference TRBV28 and TRBJ2-3): DVKVTQSSRYLVKRTGEKVFLECVQDMDHENMFWYRQDPGLGLRLIYFSYDVKMKEKGDIPEGYSVSREKKERFSLILESASTNQTSMYLCASKRQGGTDTQYFGPGTRLTVL.